The rows below give T cell receptor beta chains drawn from one sample of a study of blood T cell repertoires in COVID-19. Sequenced by immunoSEQ multiplex PCR; TCRdb stores in-frame clones only, minus some. In the table there are 150,000 to 200,000 clones, over 70% of which are singletons. Sequencing was performed on peripheral blood. The receptors here all came from a man between 65 and 85 years old with acute or convalescent COVID-19. Both conserved end residues are trimmed from each CDR3. Part of the rows lack a size; the others show once, few, many or a class for expanded clones.

ASSPLGLAGDPTDTQY	-	TRBV4-2	TRBJ2-3
ASTVTGGGTEAF	-	TRBV19	TRBJ1-1
ASSEIVASEQY	-	TRBV6-1	TRBJ2-7
ASSLEGLAGGFYNEQF	once	TRBV5-1	TRBJ2-1
ASSIGGNQPQH	-	TRBV19	TRBJ1-5
ASSPTSHRGELF	-	TRBV27	TRBJ2-2
ASSWGQADHGTQY	-	TRBV6-5	TRBJ2-5
ASSAESGGFNEQF	-	TRBV13	TRBJ2-1
ASSLVGQVHYNEQF	-	TRBV5-1	TRBJ2-1
ASSLRAGAYYNEQF	-	TRBV11-3	TRBJ2-1
SVALIRTGDGSGYT	-	TRBV29-1	TRBJ1-2
ATSDLRRDQETQY	-	TRBV24-1	TRBJ2-5
ASSLWTGTYEQY	-	TRBV6-5	TRBJ2-7
ASSQGGPAVHYNEQF	-	TRBV14	TRBJ2-1
ASSYPGGSNQPQH	-	TRBV6-6	TRBJ1-5
ASSLGQNGETQY	few	TRBV19	TRBJ2-5
ASSHTIEGYT	once	TRBV6-6	TRBJ1-2
ASSVVGAGDTEAF	-	TRBV9	TRBJ1-1
ASSLRGITDTQY	-	TRBV7-2	TRBJ2-3
ASSQGQGASSAEKLF	-	TRBV14	TRBJ1-4
ASSFSGEYQETQY	-	TRBV7-2	TRBJ2-5
ASSVAPGGDTEAF	-	TRBV9	TRBJ1-1
ATSDTSGGATNEQF	-	TRBV24-1	TRBJ2-1
ASSFDQGNYGYT	once	TRBV5-1	TRBJ1-2
ASSLGLRSGTGRLP	many	TRBV7-9	TRBJ1-2